This T cell receptor (beta chain) was recovered during a study of T cell repertoires in cytomegalovirus infection. Overall study: Public TCR beta signatures provided an indication of both CMV infection and a matching HLA type.

This clonotype has only a few counts. Antigen unknown. Each CDR3 protein is one row after TCRdb ran MiXCR on the reads. The sample gives a few hundred thousand distinct CDR3 sequences, roughly an eighth of which show up once; 8.5% to 9% is in the top ten. This CDR3 has 15 amino acids. The V gene's germline CDR1 is SGHDT and CDR2 YYEEEE. The J segment lost 6 bases and the V segment lost 4 bases, leaving 7 bases of the junction unmatched. General observations from the study: The cumulative frequency of public TCR beta families distinguished individuals who carried CMV together with the relevant HLA. HLA-C-restricted CMV clonotypes gave the most frequent clonotype in two of eight donors.

Sequencing was carried out using PBMCs. The clonotype originates from a human donor in good health (CMV status not recorded). Some clones in this sample may be carry-over from other donors' samples. J is TRBJ2-1 and V is TRBV5-6; 10 bases align to TRBD2. The CDR3 reads CASSLSGTSVNEQFF. The DNA for the CDR3 is TGTGCCAGCAGCCTATCCGGGACTAGCGTCAATGAGCAGTTCTTC.